This T cell receptor (beta chain) is drawn from a study of vaccination and CD4 T cells after COVID-19. Findings and caveats of the study: Looking at convalescent patients, 304 of their 307 vaccine-specific clones were spike mono-reactive.

At the Johns Hopkins FTIC core, DNA taken from cultured CD4+ T cells was sequenced by way of the Oncomine TCR Beta short-read assay. The authors extracted genomic DNA from cultured CD4+ T cells. TCRdb re-called the PCR reads through MiXCR, storing one row per CDR3 protein. This sample has over 9,000 distinct CDR3 sequences, with 45% to 60% found just once. Treatment specified: approximately nine-day PBMC culture with coronavirus spike peptide pools or control peptides (ViraFEST assay). Antigen-specific T cell expansion with peptide pools preceded TCR sequencing in the ViraFEST approach. Comments on this clonotype: Its specificity is not known.

Germline-derived CDR1 and CDR2 are LNHDA and SQIVND (reference sequence). The CDR3 is 15 residues long. Trimming took off 2 bases at V and 0 bases at J, with 10 bases between the two ends. The chain links TRBV19 to TRBJ1-1; D gene unclear. The source material was CD4+ T cells from blood, cultured in vitro. This receptor was obtained from a human donor who had recovered from COVID-19. This CDR3 is CASSINPRMNTEAFF. The CDR3 coding sequence is TGTGCCAGTAGTATAAACCCACGTATGAACACTGAAGCTTTCTTT.